These 14 T cell receptor beta chains were all obtained from the same sample, sequenced in a study of response to subunit inactivated influenza vaccine. TCRdb recomputed calls from the RT-PCR reads with MiXCR, one row per CDR3 protein. This table has hundreds of thousands of distinct CDR3 sequences, about 15% appearing once. The sequencing used PBMCs from blood, collected less than 15 days before vaccination. The source of these receptors is a man aged 50-59 years who received an inactivated influenza vaccine.

V usage is TRBV7-2 and J usage is TRBJ2-1; 13 nucleotides match TRBD2. Looked up from germline, CDR1 is SGHTA and CDR2 is FQGNSA. V gave up 5 bases and J gave up 7 bases; unmatched junction bases: 8. This CDR3 is built from 16 residues. CDR3 loop: CASSPLGLAGVNEQFF. In DNA, the CDR3 is TGTGCCAGCAGCCCCCTCGGACTAGCGGGGGTTAATGAGCAGTTCTTC.

This chain connects TRBV7-9 to TRBJ2-3, with 8 bases identical to TRBD2. Germline CDR1 and CDR2: SEHNR and FQNEAQ (reference sequence). The CDR3 contains 17 residues. The J segment lost 0 bases and the V segment lost 0 bases, leaving 5 bases of the junction unmatched. CDR3 sequence: CASSLAGRGASTDTQYF. For the CDR3, the DNA is TGTGCCAGCAGCTTAGCTGGGCGGGGGGCCAGCACAGATACGCAGTATTTT.

Many counts were recorded for this clonotype. The V and J genes are TRBV4-1 and TRBJ2-7, with unresolved D. This CDR3 has 13 residues. V was pared by 0 bases and J by 4 bases, with 7 bases between. Germline values: CDR1 MGHRA, CDR2 YSYEKL. The CDR3 protein is CASSQDLRYEQYF. The DNA of the CDR3 is TGCGCCAGCAGCCAAGATTTGAGATACGAGCAGTACTTC.

V gene TRBV7-8 combines with J gene TRBJ2-5, with 9 nucleotides matching TRBD1. The CDR3 covers 15 residues. Trimming removed 5 bases from V and 4 bases from J; junction bases left unmatched: 8. CDR1 is SGHVS and CDR2 is FQNEAQ in the germline V gene. CDR3 nucleotides: TGTGCCAGCAGCCTGGGACAGGGAATGGGAGAGACCCAGTACTTC. Its translation is CASSLGQGMGETQYF.

The sample holds a few counts of this clonotype. The J gene is TRBJ1-1, the V gene TRBV4-2; 7 bases map to TRBD1. Germline V CDR1 and CDR2: LGHNA, YNFKEQ. With 2 bases clipped from V and 1 base from J, the junction kept 1 base outside the gene matches. This CDR3 spans 14 amino acids. The CDR3 is CASSQRTGNTEAFF. The CDR3 nucleotides read TGTGCCAGCAGCCAACGGACAGGGAACACTGAAGCTTTCTTT.

This clonotype was counted only a few times. The chain uses TRBV5-5 and TRBJ2-1, with 10 nucleotides matching TRBD2. V trimming: 6 bases; J trimming: 2 bases; junction bases outside the gene matches: 2. CDR3 length: 14 amino acids. The germline gives CDR1 SGHKS, CDR2 YYEKEE (reference sequence). In nucleotides, the CDR3 is TGTGCCAGCAACCTAGCGGGAGCCTACAATGAGCAGTTCTTC. It translates to CASNLAGAYNEQFF.

The sample holds many counts of this clonotype. One junction end does not reproduce the germline sequence, and a read error may be involved. The CDR3 region is CASSLAGLAQETQYF. CDR3 coding DNA: TGTGCCAGCAGTTTGGCCGGACTCGCTCAAGAGACCCAGTACTTC. The genes are TRBV5-6 and TRBJ2-5, with a possible D match to TRBD2 (5 bases). The germline CDR1 and CDR2 sequences are SGHDT and YYEEEE. This CDR3 is built from 15 residues.

This clonotype was counted between two and nine times. The chain joins TRBV25-1 to TRBJ2-3, with 8 bases that match TRBD1. CDR3 length equals 13 residues. Germline CDR1 and CDR2: MGHDK and SYGVNS. J lost 5 bases, V lost 8 bases, and 6 bases had no gene match. DNA for the CDR3: TGTGCCAGCGAGGACAGGGCTCGAGATACGCAGTATTTT. This translates into CASEDRARDTQYF.

This clonotype turned up a few times. The germline gene is not matched at one end of the junction; a read error may be the cause. The chain links TRBV10-3 to TRBJ2-5; 7 nucleotides line up with TRBD2. Germline loops: CDR1 ENHRY, CDR2 SYGVKD. This CDR3 has 15 residues. The CDR3: CAIKAGDLTQETQYF. In DNA form, the CDR3 reads TGTGCCATCAAGGCGGGGGACTTAACCCAAGAGACCCAGTATTTC.

This clonotype turned up a few times. The rearrangement joins TRBV7-3 to TRBJ2-6, with unresolved D. Germline V CDR1 and CDR2: SGHTA, FQGTGA. The germline V and J ends were trimmed by 6 bases and 1 base, with 16 bases remaining between them. CDR3 length equals 17 residues. The CDR3 DNA reads TGTGCCAGCAGTCCGAAATCCCGGGCGTCTGGGGCCAACGTCCTGACTTTC. Its protein is CASSPKSRASGANVLTF. The full variable domain, completed using reference TRBV7-3 and TRBJ2-6, is GAGVSQTPSNKVTEKGKYVELRCDPISGHTALYWYRQSLGQGPEFLIYFQGTGAADDSGLPNDRFFAVRPEGSVSTLKIQRTERGDSAVYLCASSPKSRASGANVLTFGAGSRLTVL.

This clonotype occurred a few times. This chain uses TRBV28 with TRBJ2-7; the D is unclear. Trimming left V 2 bases short and J 2 bases short, with 7 bases between. Germline lookup yields CDR1 MDHEN and CDR2 SYDVKM. The length of the CDR3 is 13 residues. The CDR3 spells CASSLDTAYEQYF. CDR3 in DNA: TGTGCCAGCAGTTTAGACACAGCCTACGAGCAGTACTTC. Filled out from reference TRBV28 and TRBJ2-7, the complete variable domain reads DVKVTQSSRYLVKRTGEKVFLECVQDMDHENMFWYRQDPGLGLRLIYFSYDVKMKEKGDIPEGYSVSREKKERFSLILESASTNQTSMYLCASSLDTAYEQYFGPGTRLTVT.

V is TRBV28 and J is TRBJ2-7; TRBD2 matches at 11 bases. Unmatched junction bases numbered 22, after V lost 8 bases and J lost 1 base. CDR3 length: 20 amino acids. Germline V gives CDR1 MDHEN, CDR2 SYDVKM. CDR3 in DNA: TGTGCCAGCTCCCGAGAGGGGATCACTAGCGGGAGATTTTGGTCCTACGAGCAGTACTTC. It specifies CASSREGITSGRFWSYEQYF. The complete variable domain, with remaining parts taken from reference TRBV28 and TRBJ2-7, reads DVKVTQSSRYLVKRTGEKVFLECVQDMDHENMFWYRQDPGLGLRLIYFSYDVKMKEKGDIPEGYSVSREKKERFSLILESASTNQTSMYLCASSREGITSGRFWSYEQYFGPGTRLTVT.

The sample holds a few counts of this clonotype. This chain links TRBV5-1 with TRBJ2-1, with 11 bases aligning to TRBD2. V shed 4 bases, J shed 0 bases, and the junction held 15 bases outside the gene matches. Germline V lookup: CDR1 SGHRS, CDR2 YFSETQ. This CDR3 is built from 20 residues. As DNA, the CDR3 is TGCGCCAGCAGCCTCCCAACAACGAGACTAGCGGGGAACTCCTACAATGAGCAGTTCTTC. It translates to CASSLPTTRLAGNSYNEQFF.

The V gene is TRBV27, the J gene TRBJ1-3, with TRBD1 as a possible D gene (6 bases). Trimming left V 8 bases short and J 8 bases short, with 16 bases between. Germline V gene sequence: CDR1 MNHEY, CDR2 SMNVEV (reference sequence). This CDR3 spans 13 amino acids. The CDR3 sequence is CASRAWGQDTIYF. The CDR3 region has the DNA TGTGCCAGCCGCGCCTGGGGGCAGGACACCATATATTTT.